Each of the 17 T cell receptor beta chains below was sequenced from the same sample in a study of T cells in tumors after PD-1 blockade. TCRdb keeps only in-frame clones here, not all; method: immunoSEQ multiplex PCR. The sample shows around 60,000 clones, 80% of them seen only once. The sample in question was PBMCs, obtained before anti-PD-1 treatment. These receptors were taken from a human donor with basal cell carcinoma.

The chain has TRBV9 and TRBJ2-7; D not certain. The CDR3 sequence is 15 residues long. V was pared by 4 bases and J by 5 bases, with 19 bases between. Germline-derived CDR1 and CDR2 are SGDLS and YYNGEE. This CDR3 reads CASSPNNAGPHEQYF. The CDR3 bases are TGTGCCAGCAGCCCCAATAATGCAGGACCCCACGAGCAGTACTTC.

The V and J genes are TRBV27 and TRBJ2-7, with TRBD1 matching over 7 bases. The CDR3 spans 13 residues. Germline V CDR1 and CDR2: MNHEY, SMNVEV (reference sequence). Trimming at V came to 7 bases and at J to 9 bases, leaving 12 bases not matched to a gene. The CDR3 reads CASKRQGNTVQYF. The CDR3, as DNA: TGTGCCAGCAAGAGACAGGGAAATACGGTGCAGTACTTC.

J is TRBJ2-2 and V is TRBV10-3; 13 nucleotides match TRBD2. The CDR3 has 15 residues. CDR1 and CDR2 (germline): ENHRY, SYGVKD. Germline trimming cut 6 bases from V and 6 bases from J; bases unmatched to any gene: 4. CDR3 loop: CAIRPGLAGAGELFF. The DNA of the CDR3 is TGTGCCATCAGGCCCGGACTAGCGGGGGCCGGGGAGCTGTTTTTT.

In DNA form, the CDR3 reads TGTGCCACCAGTGATTTGAAAAGCGGGGAGCAGTACTTC. Translated: CATSDLKSGEQYF. The rearrangement links TRBV24-1 to TRBJ2-5; 7 nucleotides line up with TRBD2. Germline V gives CDR1 KGHDR, CDR2 SFDVKD. The CDR3 has 13 amino acids. Trimming took 0 bases from V and 11 from J; bases not matched to a gene: 5.

V is TRBV11-3 and J is TRBJ1-1; 8 bases match TRBD1. The V gene end was trimmed by 5 bases and the J gene end by 5 bases; junction bases not matched to a gene: 4. This CDR3 is 13 amino acids long. CDR1 and CDR2 from the germline V gene are SGHNT and YENEEA. The CDR3 sequence is CASSLGQGTEAFF. The CDR3 region has the DNA TGTGCCAGCAGCCTCGGACAGGGAACTGAAGCTTTCTTT.

The V gene is TRBV3-1 (or the pseudogene TRBV3-2), the J gene TRBJ1-2; D possibly corresponds to TRBD1 (5 bases). The V gene's germline CDR1 is LGHDT and CDR2 YNNKEL (reference sequence). The CDR3 length is 15 residues. V lost 4 bases and J lost 4, with 16 bases in between. In nucleotides, the CDR3 is TGTGCCAGCAGCCCATTCCAGGGCGATAGCTATGGCTACACCTTC. Translation gives CASSPFQGDSYGYTF.

V is TRBV13 and J is TRBJ2-2, with 10 bases matching TRBD1. J lost 3 bases, V lost 2 bases, and 12 bases had no gene match. There are 19 residues in the CDR3. The germline V gene encodes CDR1 PRHDT and CDR2 FYEKMQ (reference sequence). CDR3 loop: CASSLIPGQGLSDTGELFF. CDR3 sequence (DNA): TGTGCCAGCAGCTTAATCCCGGGACAGGGGCTATCGGACACCGGGGAGCTGTTTTTT.

This clone was counted between two and nine times. The V gene is TRBV6-5, the J gene TRBJ1-1; TRBD1 agrees at 9 bases. The V segment lost 6 bases and the J segment 6 bases; nucleotides outside the gene matches: 5. This CDR3 is built from 13 residues. Germline assignment: CDR1 MNHEY and CDR2 SVGAGI. In nucleotides, the CDR3 is TGTGCCAGCAGGCGGGACAGGGACGCTGAAGCTTTCTTT. It codes for CASRRDRDAEAFF.

The CDR3 DNA is TGTGCCAGCAGCCAAGGGGGACAGGGCTACGAGCAGTACTTC. Protein product: CASSQGGQGYEQYF. The V call is TRBV3-1 (or the pseudogene TRBV3-2), the J call TRBJ2-7; 9 bases match TRBD1. Trimming cost V 1 base and J 3 bases; bases outside gene matches: 1. The CDR3 is made up of 14 amino acids. Germline V gene sequence: CDR1 LGHDT, CDR2 YNNKEL (reference sequence).

V usage is TRBV6-1 and J usage is TRBJ2-1; 8 nucleotides agree with TRBD2. The CDR3 sequence is 15 residues long. V gave up 1 base and J gave up 5 bases; unmatched junction bases: 4. Germline assignment: CDR1 MNHNS and CDR2 SASEGT. The CDR3 nucleotides read TGTGCCAGCAGTGAAGTAGCGGGGAGCAACAATGAGCAGTTCTTC. Amino acid sequence: CASSEVAGSNNEQFF.

V usage is TRBV12-3 or TRBV12-4 and J usage is TRBJ2-3; D gene uncertain. Trimming took 4 bases from V and 0 from J, leaving 2 bases between them. This CDR3 has 12 residues. The CDR3 DNA follows: TGTGCCAGCAGTTATAGCACAGATACGCAGTATTTT. This encodes CASSYSTDTQYF.

The count of this clone is one. J is TRBJ2-5 and V is TRBV3-1 (or the pseudogene TRBV3-2); 7 nucleotides line up with TRBD1. The CDR3 is 14 residues long. V trimming: 4 bases; J trimming: 3 bases; junction bases outside the gene matches: 5. The V gene's germline CDR1 is LGHDT and CDR2 YNNKEL (reference sequence). This CDR3 reads CASSPSTGKETQYF. CDR3 DNA: TGTGCCAGCAGCCCCTCGACAGGGAAAGAGACCCAGTACTTC.

The rearrangement joins TRBV25-1 to TRBJ2-7, with 10 bases lining up with TRBD1. Germline values: CDR1 MGHDK, CDR2 SYGVNS. The CDR3 has 12 amino acids. V lost 3 bases and J lost 7; bases outside the gene matches: 0. DNA for the CDR3: TGTGCCAGCAGTGAGGACAGGGGGGAGCAGTACTTC. This gives the protein CASSEDRGEQYF.

A note on this clone: This CDR3 is also generated by other DNA sequences in the sample. The rearrangement uses TRBV7-2 and TRBJ2-3; D is unresolved. The CDR3 has 13 residues. The V gene lost 5 bases and the J gene lost 0 bases, with 6 bases spanning the gap. Germline assignment: CDR1 SGHTA and CDR2 FQGNSA. The CDR3 region is CASSLGSTDTQYF. Here the CDR3 DNA reads TGTGCCAGCAGCCTCGGTAGCACAGATACGCAGTATTTT. The full variable domain, rest sourced from reference TRBV7-2 and TRBJ2-3, is GAGVSQSPSNKVTEKGKDVELRCDPISGHTALYWYRQSLGQGLEFLIYFQGNSAPDKSGLPSDRFSAERTGGSVSTLTIQRTQQEDSAVYLCASSLGSTDTQYFGPGTRLTVL.

This chain connects TRBV3-1 (or the pseudogene TRBV3-2) to TRBJ2-2; D not resolved. Trimming stripped 4 bases from V and 4 bases from J, with 10 bases between. Per germline, CDR1 LGHDT and CDR2 YNNKEL (reference sequence). The CDR3 is 14 residues long. The CDR3 bases are TGTGCCAGCAGCCCCGATCTGGTCACCGGGGAGCTGTTTTTT. Translation: CASSPDLVTGELFF.

This rearrangement joins TRBV5-1 to TRBJ2-2; 10 bases line up with TRBD1. Unmatched junction bases numbered 12, after V lost 0 bases and J lost 1 base. CDR1 is SGHRS, CDR2 YFSETQ, per germline. The CDR3 contains 20 residues. The CDR3 DNA sequence: TGCGCCAGCAGCTTGGGTACCGGGACAGGGGTCACCCTGAACACCGGGGAGCTGTTTTTT. Protein product: CASSLGTGTGVTLNTGELFF.

The chain recombines TRBV27 with TRBJ1-1; D remains ambiguous. V was cut by 4 bases and J by 4 bases, with 10 bases left in between. The CDR3 totals 13 residues. CDR1 is MNHEY and CDR2 is SMNVEV in the germline V gene (reference sequence). The CDR3 protein is CASSYRWGTEAFF. The CDR3 DNA is TGTGCCAGCAGTTATCGTTGGGGCACTGAAGCTTTCTTT.